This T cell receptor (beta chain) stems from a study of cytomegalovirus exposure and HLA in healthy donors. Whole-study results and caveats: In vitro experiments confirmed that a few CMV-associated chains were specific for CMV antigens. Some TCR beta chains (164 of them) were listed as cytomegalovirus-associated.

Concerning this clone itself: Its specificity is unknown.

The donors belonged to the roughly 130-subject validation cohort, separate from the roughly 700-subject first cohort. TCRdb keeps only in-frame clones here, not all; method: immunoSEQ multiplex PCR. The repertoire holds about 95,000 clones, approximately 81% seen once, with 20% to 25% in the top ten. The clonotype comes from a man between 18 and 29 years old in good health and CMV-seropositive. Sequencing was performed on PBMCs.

CDR3 nucleotide sequence: TGTGCCAGCAGCTTAGGGGGTGAAGAGACCCAGTACTTC. This sequence encodes CASSLGGEETQYF. The chain employs TRBV5-4 and TRBJ2-5; a weak D match, TRBD1 (6 bases). CDR3 length: 13 amino acids. Trimming shortened V by 2 bases and J by 3 bases, and 8 bases separated the two germline ends. The V gene's germline CDR1 is SGHNT and CDR2 YYREEE (reference sequence).